What follows is one TCR beta chain and its context. No antigen is known for it. Primers for the PCR totalled 60 Vbeta and 13 Jbeta. Repertoires were generated with immunoSEQ multiplex PCR, while TCRdb's copy carries only in-frame clones and drops some. Among 80,000 to 100,000 clones listed, around four fifths were seen once. This entry is derived from a study of cytomegalovirus exposure and HLA in healthy donors. For the study at large: Researchers previously reported finding some 110 million unique TCR beta sequences from about 200 million T cells. General study findings and limits: Differences between HLA loci emerged in a later analysis of TCR association rates, with DRB1 most and HLA-C fewest. Across donors, most TCRs were seen rarely, yet some public ones were widespread.

This CDR3 is built from 15 residues. V was clipped by 7 bases and J by 4 bases; unmatched bases: 11. In germline, CDR1 is MNHEY, CDR2 SVGAGI. V and J are TRBV6-5 and TRBJ2-7; the match to TRBD1 covers 9 bases. Specimen: PBMCs. The source of this sequence is a middle-aged man in good health and CMV-seropositive. The CDR3 loop reads CASTPATGGRYEQYF. The CDR3, as DNA: TGTGCCAGCACGCCGGCCACAGGGGGCAGATACGAGCAGTACTTC.